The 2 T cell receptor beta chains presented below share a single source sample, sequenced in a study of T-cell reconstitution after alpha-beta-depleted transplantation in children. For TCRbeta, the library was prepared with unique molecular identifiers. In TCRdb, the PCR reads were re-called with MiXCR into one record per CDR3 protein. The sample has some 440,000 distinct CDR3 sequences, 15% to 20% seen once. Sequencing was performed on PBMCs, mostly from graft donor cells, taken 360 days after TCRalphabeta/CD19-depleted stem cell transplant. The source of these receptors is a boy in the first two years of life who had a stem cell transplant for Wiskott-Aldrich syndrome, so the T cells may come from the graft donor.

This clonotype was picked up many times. CDR3 nucleotide sequence: TGTGCCACCAGTGATCCCGGGACAGCTTACAATGAGCAGTTCTTC. Translating it yields CATSDPGTAYNEQFF. The V call is TRBV24-1, the J call TRBJ2-1; 7 nucleotides match TRBD1. CDR1 is KGHDR and CDR2 is SFDVKD in the germline V gene. Trimming at V came to 3 bases and at J to 4 bases, leaving 5 bases not matched to a gene. CDR3 length: 15 amino acids.

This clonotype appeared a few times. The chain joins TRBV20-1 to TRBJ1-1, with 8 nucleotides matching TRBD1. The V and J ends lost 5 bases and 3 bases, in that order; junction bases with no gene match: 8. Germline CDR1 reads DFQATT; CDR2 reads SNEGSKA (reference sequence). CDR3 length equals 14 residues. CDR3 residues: CSASGQGGYTEAFF. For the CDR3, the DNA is TGCAGTGCTTCCGGACAGGGAGGGTACACTGAAGCTTTCTTT.